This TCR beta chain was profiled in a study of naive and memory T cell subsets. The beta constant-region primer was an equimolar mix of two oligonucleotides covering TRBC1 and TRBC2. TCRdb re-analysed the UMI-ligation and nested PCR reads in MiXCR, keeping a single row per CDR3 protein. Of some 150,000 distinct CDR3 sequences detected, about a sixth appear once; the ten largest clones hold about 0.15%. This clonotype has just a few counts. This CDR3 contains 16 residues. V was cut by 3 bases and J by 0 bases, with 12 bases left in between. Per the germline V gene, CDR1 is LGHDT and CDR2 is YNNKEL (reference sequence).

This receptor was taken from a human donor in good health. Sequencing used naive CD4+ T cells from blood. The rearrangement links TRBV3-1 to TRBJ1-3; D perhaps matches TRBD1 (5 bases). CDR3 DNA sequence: TGTGCCAGCAGCCACCGACAGAGATCCTCTGGAAACACCATATATTTT. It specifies CASSHRQRSSGNTIYF.